The 28 T cell receptor beta chains below were found in one sample sequenced in a study of cytomegalovirus exposure and HLA in healthy donors. 60 Vbeta and 13 Jbeta primers were used in PCR. Produced via immunoSEQ multiplex PCR; TCRdb's table is partial and in-frame only. Among some 100,000 clones listed, roughly 76% were seen once. Source material: PBMCs. The receptors were gathered from a man aged 40-49 years in good health and CMV-seronegative.

This chain links TRBV5-1 with TRBJ2-2, with 7 bases identical to TRBD2. The CDR3 is made up of 16 amino acids. Trimming removed 4 bases from V and 4 bases from J; junction bases left unmatched: 10. CDR1 and CDR2 from the germline V gene are SGHRS and YFSETQ. CDR3 protein: CASSLLLAGVTGELFF. In nucleotides, the CDR3 is TGCGCCAGCAGCCTGCTACTGGCGGGGGTCACCGGGGAGCTGTTTTTT.

The chain is built from TRBV29-1 and TRBJ1-2; a possible D gene is TRBD1 (6 bases). The CDR3 has 14 residues. CDR1 is SQVTM and CDR2 is ANQGSEA in the germline V gene. The V end was cut by 0 bases, the J end by 8 bases, with 16 bases between. The CDR3 region has the DNA TGCAGCGTTGAAGATCAGGGACAAACCGGGGGCTACACCTTC. Protein product: CSVEDQGQTGGYTF.

The chain links TRBV6-1 to TRBJ1-2, with D possibly being TRBD1 (6 bases). Trimming took off 6 bases at V and 5 bases at J, with 10 bases between the two ends. CDR3 length equals 12 residues. CDR1 MNHNS and CDR2 SASEGT come from the germline V gene. CDR3 loop: CASSRGEYGYTF. The CDR3 DNA reads TGTGCCAGCAGCAGGGGAGAGTATGGCTACACCTTC.

The J gene is TRBJ2-3, the V gene TRBV5-1; no reliable D call. Germline values: CDR1 SGHRS, CDR2 YFSETQ. The CDR3 has 13 residues. V gave up 4 bases and J gave up 2 bases, with 8 bases separating them. The CDR3 region has the DNA TGCGCCAGCAGCCCCCAATCCACAGATACGCAGTATTTT. Translated: CASSPQSTDTQYF.

V is TRBV7-3 and J is TRBJ2-5; tentatively, D is TRBD2 (6 bases). Germline loops: CDR1 SGHTA, CDR2 FQGTGA. The CDR3 loop spans 16 amino acids. The V gene lost 2 bases and the J gene lost 5 bases, with 18 bases spanning the gap. CDR3 nucleotides: TGTGCCAGCAGCTTATTCGGGACGGGGGTCGGGGAGACCCAGTACTTC. As protein: CASSLFGTGVGETQYF.

This sequence joins TRBV5-1 and TRBJ2-7, with 10 nucleotides matching TRBD2. Germline V gene sequence: CDR1 SGHRS, CDR2 YFSETQ. V shed 0 bases and J 4 bases; nucleotides not matched to a gene: 10. The CDR3 length is 17 residues. The CDR3 DNA sequence: TGCGCCAGCAGCTTGGGTCTAGCGGGGGCCCGGGGTTACGAGCAGTACTTC. Translation gives CASSLGLAGARGYEQYF. The variable domain in full, completed from reference TRBV5-1 and TRBJ2-7, reads KAGVTQTPRYLIKTRGQQVTLSCSPISGHRSVSWYQQTPGQGLQFLFEYFSETQRNKGNFPGRFSGRQFSNSRSEMNVSTLELGDSALYLCASSLGLAGARGYEQYFGPGTRLTVT.

This chain joins TRBV6-6 and TRBJ1-2, with D possibly TRBD1 on 6 matching bases. The CDR3 sequence is 13 residues long. The germline gives CDR1 MNHNY, CDR2 SVGAGI (reference sequence). V lost 2 bases, J lost 4 bases, and 8 bases lay in between. The CDR3 bases are TGTGCCAGCAGTTACGGGGGCGGCTATGGCTACACCTTC. Encoded protein: CASSYGGGYGYTF.

The rearrangement joins TRBV7-9 to TRBJ2-2, with 8 bases fitting TRBD1. V was pared by 7 bases and J by 3 bases, with 7 bases of the junction left unmatched. Germline V gives CDR1 SEHNR, CDR2 FQNEAQ (reference sequence). The CDR3 is 15 residues long. In nucleotides, the CDR3 is TGTGCCAGCACCCGCACGGGACAGGACACCGGGGAGCTGTTTTTT. It is translated as CASTRTGQDTGELFF.

This clone appeared once. The CDR3 loop reads CASSSNTATNEKLFF. DNA of the CDR3: TGCGCCAGCAGCTCAAACACAGCAACTAATGAAAAACTGTTTTTT. This chain links TRBV5-1 with TRBJ1-4, with no clear D. V lost 3 bases and J 0 bases, leaving 9 bases between the germline ends. The CDR3 extends over 15 amino acids. Germline loops: CDR1 SGHRS, CDR2 YFSETQ.

In the case of this clone: Additional DNA sequences in this sample encode the identical CDR3. This sequence joins TRBV2 and TRBJ2-3, with 7 positions matching TRBD2. This CDR3 comprises 14 residues. Germline assignment: CDR1 SNHLY and CDR2 FYNNEI. Unmatched junction bases numbered 9, after V lost 6 bases and J lost 6 bases. The CDR3, as DNA: TGTGCCAGCAGCAAGAGCGGGGCCACGGATACGCAGTATTTT. Translating gives CASSKSGATDTQYF.

The chain joins TRBV6-6 to TRBJ2-1; 12 positions agree with TRBD2. CDR1 and CDR2 from the germline V gene are MNHNY and SVGAGI (reference sequence). The CDR3 has 14 residues. V was pared by 5 bases and J by 6 bases, with 2 bases of the junction left unmatched. The CDR3 nucleotides are TGTGCCAGCAGTAAGACTAGCGGGGGCAATGAGCAGTTCTTC. Protein product: CASSKTSGGNEQFF.

The rearrangement joins TRBV11-2 to TRBJ2-7; D call uncertain. The CDR3 is made up of 12 amino acids. V shed 4 bases and J shed 2 bases, with 6 bases lying between them. Germline CDR1 SGHAT, CDR2 FQNNGV. In DNA, the CDR3 is TGTGCCAGCAGCTCCGCGACCTACGAGCAGTACTTC. This encodes CASSSATYEQYF.

CDR3 sequence (DNA): TGTGCCTGGAACCAGGGTAGAAGCACAGATACGCAGTATTTT. Its protein is CAWNQGRSTDTQYF. The chain employs TRBV30 and TRBJ2-3; D perhaps matches TRBD1 (5 bases). The CDR3 is made up of 14 amino acids. V was shortened by 4 bases and J by 0 bases, with 11 bases between the two germline ends. CDR1 and CDR2 from the germline V gene are GTSNPN and SVGIG (reference sequence).

This chain connects TRBV7-2 to TRBJ1-2; tentative D call: TRBD1 (5 bases). The CDR3 extends over 13 amino acids. The germline V gene encodes CDR1 SGHTA and CDR2 FQGNSA. With 5 bases removed from V and 6 bases from J, the gap between germline ends came to 13 bases. The CDR3 DNA follows: TGTGCCAGCAGCAACCGGGGGGGAGATGGCTACACCTTC. Its protein product is CASSNRGGDGYTF.

The V and J genes are TRBV10-2 and TRBJ2-2, with TRBD1 identical over 9 bases. Germline assignment: CDR1 WSHSY and CDR2 SAAADI. The CDR3 runs 13 residues. Trimming cost V 6 bases and J 5 bases; bases outside gene matches: 1. This CDR3 is CASRGQGTGELFF. The CDR3 bases are TGCGCCAGCAGGGGACAGGGTACCGGGGAGCTGTTTTTT.

The V and J genes are TRBV19 and TRBJ1-5; D is unresolved. The germline gives CDR1 LNHDA, CDR2 SQIVND (reference sequence). The CDR3 sequence is 17 residues long. V gave up 1 base and J gave up 6 bases, with 19 bases separating them. In DNA form, the CDR3 reads TGTGCCAGTAGTATAGGAGGAGGACTTGCTCGTAGTCAGCCCCAGCATTTT. It codes for CASSIGGGLARSQPQHF. Full variable domain (rest looked up from reference TRBV19 and TRBJ1-5): DGGITQSPKYLFRKEGQNVTLSCEQNLNHDAMYWYRQDPGQGLRLIYYSQIVNDFQKGDIAEGYSVSREKKESFPLTVTSAQKNPTAFYLCASSIGGGLARSQPQHFGDGTRLSIL.

This clone has only a few counts. J is TRBJ2-5 and V is TRBV6-1; no firm D call. V shed 4 bases and J shed 2 bases, with 17 bases lying between them. There are 16 residues in the CDR3. CDR1 and CDR2 (germline): MNHNS, SASEGT. CDR3 residues: CASSATPRASQETQYF. Here the CDR3 DNA reads TGTGCCAGCAGTGCCACGCCCCGCGCTAGTCAAGAGACCCAGTACTTC.

This clone was seen a single time. The CDR3 coding sequence is TGCGCCAGCAGAATGCAGGAGGGGAATGAAAAACTGTTTTTT. It translates to CASRMQEGNEKLFF. The chain uses TRBV5-1 and TRBJ1-4; D is perhaps TRBD1 (5 bases). The CDR3 has 14 residues. The germline gives CDR1 SGHRS, CDR2 YFSETQ. V lost 5 bases and J lost 5, with 13 bases in between.

V and J are TRBV11-3 and TRBJ2-4; maybe TRBD1 (5 bases). CDR1 is SGHNT, CDR2 YENEEA, per germline. CDR3 length: 15 residues. The V end lost 4 bases, the J end lost 7 bases, and 17 bases lay between the germline ends. The CDR3 DNA reads TGTGCCAGCAGCTCTACGACTGACAGTGGGAACATTCAGTACTTC. Protein sequence: CASSSTTDSGNIQYF.

V usage is TRBV5-1 and J usage is TRBJ2-2, with a tentative D call TRBD1 (6 bases). The CDR3 is 16 amino acids. Germline V gene sequence: CDR1 SGHRS, CDR2 YFSETQ. V was shortened by 1 base and J by 3 bases, with 13 bases between the two germline ends. The CDR3 nucleotides read TGCGCCAGCAGCTTGTCCGCCAGGGGTTACACCGGGGAGCTGTTTTTT. Translation: CASSLSARGYTGELFF.

This clone came up a few times. V is TRBV2 and J is TRBJ1-2; TRBD1 matches at 9 bases. The CDR3 runs 15 residues. Trimming at V came to 9 bases and at J to 0 bases, leaving 8 bases not matched to a gene. Germline V gene sequence: CDR1 SNHLY, CDR2 FYNNEI. CDR3: CASKGQGTSNYGYTF. The DNA of the CDR3 is TGTGCCAGTAAGGGACAGGGAACTTCTAACTATGGCTACACCTTC.

The V and J genes are TRBV25-1 and TRBJ2-5, with 8 positions matching TRBD1. After removal of 2 bases from V and 9 bases from J, the junction contained 8 bases not matched to a gene. The CDR3 spans 14 residues. In germline, CDR1 is MGHDK, CDR2 SYGVNS. CDR3 protein: CASSERQGAEAQYF. CDR3 DNA: TGTGCCAGCAGTGAACGGCAGGGGGCGGAGGCCCAGTACTTC. The full variable domain, with the rest looked up from reference TRBV25-1 and TRBJ2-5, is EADIYQTPRYLVIGTGKKITLECSQTMGHDKMYWYQQDPGMELHLIHYSYGVNSTEKGDLSSESTVSRIRTEHFPLTLESARPSHTSQYLCASSERQGAEAQYFGPGTRLLVL.

This clone was recorded a few times. The V and J genes are TRBV7-2 and TRBJ1-5; D is possibly TRBD1 (5 bases). Germline CDR1 SGHTA, CDR2 FQGNSA. This CDR3 is built from 15 residues. V lost 1 base to trimming and J lost 1 base, with 8 bases between them. The DNA for the CDR3 is TGTGCCAGCAGCTTAGGCAGGGCAAGCAATCAGCCCCAGCATTTT. Encoded protein: CASSLGRASNQPQHF.

V gene TRBV6-5 combines with J gene TRBJ2-7, with a weak D call TRBD1 (5 bases). The V end was cut by 8 bases, the J end by 2 bases, with 7 bases between. The CDR3 runs 11 residues. In germline, CDR1 is MNHEY, CDR2 SVGAGI. The CDR3 DNA reads as TGTGCCAGCGGGGCGACCTACGAGCAGTACTTC. Amino acid sequence: CASGATYEQYF.

This clone was seen a handful of times. The genes are TRBV9 and TRBJ2-5, with a possible D match to TRBD2 (7 bases). This CDR3 has 15 amino acids. The V end lost 6 bases, the J end lost 0 bases, and 15 bases lay between the germline ends. Germline CDR1 SGDLS, CDR2 YYNGEE. CDR3 loop: CASTSRGGYQETQYF. CDR3 DNA sequence: TGTGCCAGCACCAGTAGGGGGGGGTACCAAGAGACCCAGTACTTC.

This clone was seen a few times. The V call is TRBV6-5, the J call TRBJ1-6, with a tentative D call TRBD1 (6 bases). Trimming took 5 bases from V and 7 from J, leaving 12 bases between them. CDR1 and CDR2 from the germline V gene are MNHEY and SVGAGI. CDR3 length: 14 amino acids. In DNA, the CDR3 is TGTGCCAGCAGTGAAGTGGACAGCAATTCACCCCTCCACTTT. As protein: CASSEVDSNSPLHF.

V usage is TRBV28 and J usage is TRBJ2-7, with 14 bases identical to TRBD2. This CDR3 comprises 15 residues. The V gene's germline CDR1 is MDHEN and CDR2 SYDVKM. The junction had 7 bases not matched to a gene; V was cut back by 5 bases and J by 7 bases. The CDR3 loop is CASSPGTSGGLEQYV. The CDR3 DNA reads as TGTGCCAGCAGTCCCGGGACTAGCGGGGGACTAGAGCAGTACGTC.

The rearrangement joins TRBV28 to TRBJ2-7; TRBD2 might be the D (6 bases). CDR3 length: 16 amino acids. Germline lookup yields CDR1 MDHEN and CDR2 SYDVKM. Here the CDR3 DNA reads TGTGCCAGCAGTTTAATTGCGGGGCAAGTCTCCTTCGAGCAGTACGTC. Amino acid sequence: CASSLIAGQVSFEQYV.